This T cell receptor beta chain was identified during a study of blood T cell repertoires in COVID-19. Study at large: Nucleic acid was either cDNA or gDNA, and it came from T cells, B-cell-depleted T cells, or PBMCs.

In the study's own analysis: Estimated nucleated cell counts came from reference gene primer amplification. Only in-frame clones appear in the TCRdb table, and some are missing; sequencing was by immunoSEQ multiplex PCR. Clone size and the V and J calls come from that table; the DNA yielded D and trimming. In the table there are some 270,000 clones, 70% to 90% of which are singletons. Recruits, aged about 18 to 100 years, lived in some 25 US areas. Participant-reported clinical history was the basis for cohort assignment. There are 13 residues in the CDR3. The germline V gene encodes CDR1 LGHNA and CDR2 YNFKEQ. V lost 4 bases to trimming and J lost 6 bases, with 13 bases between them. This clone was counted only a few times.

Input material: PBMCs or T cells enriched from blood (not recorded which). The source of this sequence is a woman aged 30 to 39 who had recovered from COVID-19. This chain links TRBV4-2 with TRBJ2-7; D uncertain. The CDR3 nucleotides are TGTGCCAGCAGCCGTCCCCCCGCGCTCGAGCAGTACTTC. It specifies CASSRPPALEQYF.